The next 27 T cell receptor beta chains were all read from a single sample in a study of CD8 T cells in Susac syndrome. After extraction with the RNeasy kit, 0.5 to 1 ug of the RNA was reverse transcribed using random hexamers. A single record per CDR3 protein comes from TCRdb applying MiXCR to the immunoSEQ multiplex PCR reads. The sample holds 350,000 to 550,000 distinct CDR3 sequences, more than 80% seen once. Sequencing was done on a sample of CD8+ T cells from PBMCs. The receptors come from a human donor with multiple sclerosis.

V and J are TRBV5-1 and TRBJ2-1; 7 positions agree with TRBD2. V lost 4 bases to trimming and J lost 7 bases; unmatched junction nucleotides: 11. The CDR3 length is 15 residues. CDR1 SGHRS and CDR2 YFSETQ come from the germline V gene. This chain's CDR3 is CASSHPAGTGNEQFF. The CDR3 DNA is TGCGCCAGCAGCCATCCAGCGGGAACGGGAAATGAGCAGTTCTTC.

This clonotype has just a few counts. The rearrangement uses TRBV5-1 and TRBJ2-1; 7 bases agree with TRBD2. The CDR3 consists of 14 residues. From germline, CDR1 is SGHRS and CDR2 YFSETQ. V was clipped by 4 bases and J by 3 bases; unmatched bases: 4. Written as DNA, the CDR3 is TGCGCCAGCAGCGCCTCGGGGGGCTACAATGAGCAGTTCTTC. Its translation is CASSASGGYNEQFF.

The chain carries TRBV19 and TRBJ1-5, with unresolved D. Trimming left V 3 bases short and J 3 bases short, with 9 bases between. This CDR3 is 14 amino acids long. Germline V gives CDR1 LNHDA, CDR2 SQIVND (reference sequence). The CDR3 nucleotides are TGTGCCAGTAGTATCGGGTTCCTCAATCAGCCCCAGCATTTT. It is translated as CASSIGFLNQPQHF.

This chain connects TRBV6-1 to TRBJ2-7, with D tentatively TRBD2 (6 bases). The CDR3 has 13 amino acids. Trimming shortened V by 2 bases and J by 4 bases, and 9 bases separated the two germline ends. Germline CDR1 is MNHNS and CDR2 is SASEGT. The CDR3 is CASSETGVYEQYF. The CDR3 region has the DNA TGTGCCAGCAGTGAAACGGGGGTGTACGAGCAGTACTTC.

This rearrangement joins TRBV19 to TRBJ1-1; D is uncertain. Germline lookup yields CDR1 LNHDA and CDR2 SQIVND (reference sequence). The CDR3 spans 12 residues. V shed 5 bases and J shed 3 bases, with 7 bases lying between them. CDR3 in amino acids: CASSGLYTEAFF. The CDR3 DNA reads as TGTGCCAGTAGTGGGTTGTACACTGAAGCTTTCTTT.

This chain uses TRBV28 with TRBJ1-1; no clear D. CDR1 is MDHEN, CDR2 SYDVKM, per germline. The CDR3 is made up of 15 amino acids. V shed 6 bases and J shed 0 bases, with 14 bases lying between them. CDR3 region: CASSPDLGMNTEAFF. CDR3 nucleotide sequence: TGTGCCAGCAGCCCCGACCTGGGGATGAACACTGAAGCTTTCTTT.

DNA of the CDR3: TGTGCCGTCCCGGAGAACACCGGGGAGCTGTTTTTT. Translated, it gives CAVPENTGELFF. The V and J genes are TRBV30 and TRBJ2-2, with D hard to call. The CDR3 covers 12 residues. Germline values: CDR1 GTSNPN, CDR2 SVGIG (reference sequence). Trimming removed 8 bases from V and 1 base from J, with 8 bases in between.

The chain joins TRBV29-1 to TRBJ1-4; D gene uncertain. This CDR3 comprises 13 residues. V was clipped by 6 bases and J by 9 bases, with 17 bases between them. From germline, CDR1 is SQVTM and CDR2 ANQGSEA. CDR3: CSVTLGADKKLFF. The CDR3 DNA follows: TGCAGCGTCACCCTCGGAGCAGATAAAAAACTGTTTTTT.

A single count supports this clonotype. V is TRBV5-1 and J is TRBJ2-6; TRBD1 agrees at 8 bases. The junction had 9 bases not matched to a gene; V was cut back by 4 bases and J by 3 bases. This CDR3 has 17 residues. CDR1 is SGHRS and CDR2 is YFSETQ in the germline V gene. The CDR3 here is CASSPGQGPLGANVLTF. The CDR3 DNA follows: TGCGCCAGCAGCCCTGGACAGGGCCCTCTTGGGGCCAACGTCCTGACTTTC.

The chain uses TRBV7-6 and TRBJ1-1; no clear D gene. This CDR3 has 14 amino acids. V lost 5 bases and J 1 base, leaving 11 bases between the germline ends. CDR1 and CDR2 from the germline V gene are SGHVS and FNYEAQ. The CDR3 loop is CASSNLVANTEAFF. The CDR3 DNA follows: TGTGCCAGCAGCAACCTGGTTGCGAACACTGAAGCTTTCTTT.

V and J are TRBV6-2 or TRBV6-3 and TRBJ2-7; a weak D match, TRBD1 (6 bases). Per the germline V gene, CDR1 is MNHEY and CDR2 is SVGEGT. Deletions cut 2 bases from V and 4 bases from J, with 21 bases between. The CDR3 consists of 17 residues. The CDR3 spells CASSYTARTENPYEQYF. In DNA, the CDR3 is TGTGCCAGCAGTTACACCGCTAGGACAGAGAACCCTTACGAGCAGTACTTC.

The rearrangement joins TRBV20-1 to TRBJ1-5; TRBD1 aligns across 9 bases. Germline V gives CDR1 DFQATT, CDR2 SNEGSKA (reference sequence). This CDR3 has 17 residues. V lost 3 bases and J lost 6; bases outside the gene matches: 15. The CDR3 sequence: CSASSRDRVDFSQPQHF. CDR3 in DNA: TGCAGTGCTAGCTCCCGGGACAGGGTGGACTTCAGTCAGCCCCAGCATTTT.

This sequence joins TRBV23-1 and TRBJ2-1; 8 bases line up with TRBD2. TRBV23-1 is filed as an ORF, its function uncertain. Trimming took 6 bases from V and 6 from J; bases not matched to a gene: 7. This CDR3 is built from 14 residues. The CDR3 DNA reads as TGCGCCAGCAGCCCCTCGGGGGGGAGCAATGAGCAGTTCTTC. Residues: CASSPSGGSNEQFF.

This clonotype has a handful of counts. CDR3 coding DNA: TGTGCCAGCAGTTTATACAGGGGGCCTGGAAACACCATATATTTT. Translating gives CASSLYRGPGNTIYF. The chain recombines TRBV27 with TRBJ1-3; 9 nucleotides line up with TRBD1. Germline assignment: CDR1 MNHEY and CDR2 SMNVEV (reference sequence). There are 15 residues in the CDR3. The J segment lost 2 bases and the V segment lost 1 base, leaving 0 bases of the junction unmatched.

J is TRBJ2-1 and V is TRBV4-1; 8 nucleotides align to TRBD2. This CDR3 region has 17 residues. Germline CDR1 MGHRA, CDR2 YSYEKL. The junction had 11 bases not matched to a gene; V was cut back by 1 base and J by 6 bases. The CDR3 region has the DNA TGCGCCAGCAGCCAAGTAAGGGCGGGAGGAGGTTCCAATGAGCAGTTCTTC. Its translation: CASSQVRAGGGSNEQFF.

V gene TRBV7-6 combines with J gene TRBJ2-5; D gene unclear. CDR3 length: 12 amino acids. Trimming cost V 5 bases and J 3 bases, with 7 bases left between them. CDR1 SGHVS and CDR2 FNYEAQ come from the germline V gene. CDR3 nucleotide sequence: TGTGCCAGCAGCCCCCGAGAAGAGACCCAGTACTTC. This translates into CASSPREETQYF.

The rearrangement uses TRBV20-1 and TRBJ2-7; D gene uncertain. The CDR3 length is 13 residues. Trimming removed 2 bases at V and 0 bases at J, with 8 bases between. CDR1 and CDR2 (germline): DFQATT, SNEGSKA (reference sequence). The CDR3 DNA sequence: TGCAGTGCTAGACACCCTAGCTCCTACGAGCAGTACTTC. The encoded protein is CSARHPSSYEQYF.

The chain uses TRBV5-1 and TRBJ2-1; 11 bases map to TRBD2. The trim removed 4 bases at V and 4 bases at J, leaving 19 bases unmatched. Germline assignment: CDR1 SGHRS and CDR2 YFSETQ. The CDR3 length is 20 residues. The DNA of the CDR3 is TGCGCCAGCAGCCCCGGTGGCGAGGAGACTAGCGGGGTACTATACAATGAGCAGTTCTTC. Its translation is CASSPGGEETSGVLYNEQFF.

The V and J genes are TRBV11-1 and TRBJ2-3; 9 bases are shared with TRBD1. Trimming removed 1 base from V and 2 bases from J; junction bases left unmatched: 19. The CDR3 runs 21 residues. Germline V gives CDR1 SGHAT, CDR2 FQDESV (reference sequence). The chain's CDR3 is CASSLGSPGQGFSVYTDTQYF. CDR3 in DNA: TGTGCCAGCAGCTTAGGGTCTCCGGGACAGGGCTTCTCGGTTTACACAGATACGCAGTATTTT.

This clonotype was seen only once. This chain joins TRBV29-1 and TRBJ2-1, with TRBD1 matching over 10 bases. Germline lookup yields CDR1 SQVTM and CDR2 ANQGSEA. V shed 7 bases, J shed 2 bases, and the junction held 2 bases outside the gene matches. The CDR3 extends over 13 amino acids. The CDR3 region is CSGGQGTYNEQFF. The CDR3 bases are TGCAGCGGGGGACAGGGGACCTACAATGAGCAGTTCTTC.

The chain carries TRBV4-1 and TRBJ2-1; 12 bases are a match to TRBD1. V shed 2 bases and J 5 bases; nucleotides not matched to a gene: 13. Germline V gene data show CDR1 as MGHRA and CDR2 as YSYEKL. The CDR3 sequence is 19 residues long. The DNA of the CDR3 is TGCGCCAGCAGCCAACCCATCCACCCCGGGACAGGGGGCCACAATGAGCAGTTCTTC. It is translated as CASSQPIHPGTGGHNEQFF.

This clonotype appeared a few times. The V and J genes are TRBV30 and TRBJ1-5; possibly TRBD1 for D (5 bases). The CDR3 covers 13 residues. The V gene lost 3 bases and the J gene lost 2 bases, with 8 bases spanning the gap. The V gene's germline CDR1 is GTSNPN and CDR2 SVGIG (reference sequence). This chain's CDR3 is CAWSGDGNQPQHF. For the CDR3, the DNA is TGTGCCTGGAGCGGGGACGGCAATCAGCCCCAGCATTTT. The whole variable domain, remainder taken from reference TRBV30 and TRBJ1-5, is SQTIHQWPATLVQPVGSPLSLECTVEGTSNPNLYWYRQAAGRGLQLLFYSVGIGQISSEVPQNLSASRPQDRQFILSSKKLLLSDSGFYLCAWSGDGNQPQHFGDGTRLSIL.

This clonotype has only one observation. V is TRBV5-1 and J is TRBJ2-1; 11 bases match TRBD2. CDR3 length: 15 residues. V trimming: 0 bases; J trimming: 5 bases; junction bases outside the gene matches: 1. CDR1 is SGHRS, CDR2 YFSETQ, per germline. The CDR3 loop reads CASSLVTSGNNEQFF. The CDR3 DNA sequence: TGCGCCAGCAGCTTGGTGACTAGCGGGAACAATGAGCAGTTCTTC.

The V and J genes are TRBV11-1 and TRBJ1-1, with D possibly TRBD1 on 5 matching bases. Trimming removed 5 bases from V and 1 base from J, with 14 bases in between. This CDR3 comprises 15 residues. From germline, CDR1 is SGHAT and CDR2 FQDESV (reference sequence). The CDR3 reads CASSLQPTGNTEAFF. The CDR3 DNA reads TGTGCCAGCAGCCTCCAACCCACAGGGAACACTGAAGCTTTCTTT.

The chain links TRBV30 to TRBJ2-1, with D hard to call. The CDR3 sequence is 12 residues long. The V end was cut by 0 bases, the J end by 7 bases, with 7 bases between. Germline V CDR1 and CDR2: GTSNPN, SVGIG (reference sequence). This chain's CDR3 is CAWSVARNEQFF. CDR3 DNA: TGTGCCTGGAGTGTTGCAAGGAATGAGCAGTTCTTC. The complete variable domain, with remaining parts taken from reference TRBV30 and TRBJ2-1, reads SQTIHQWPATLVQPVGSPLSLECTVEGTSNPNLYWYRQAAGRGLQLLFYSVGIGQISSEVPQNLSASRPQDRQFILSSKKLLLSDSGFYLCAWSVARNEQFFGPGTRLTVL.

This clonotype has just a few counts. The rearrangement uses TRBV5-6 and TRBJ1-2; D not certain. CDR3 length equals 11 residues. The germline V gene encodes CDR1 SGHDT and CDR2 YYEEEE. V lost 0 bases to trimming and J lost 6 bases, with 3 bases between them. The chain's CDR3 is CASSLVDGYTF. Written as DNA, the CDR3 is TGTGCCAGCAGCTTGGTAGATGGCTACACCTTC.

The chain recombines TRBV12-3 or TRBV12-4 with TRBJ2-1, with 8 bases lining up with TRBD2. V was clipped by 5 bases and J by 4 bases; unmatched bases: 4. There are 14 residues in the CDR3. CDR3 region: CASSREGIYNEQFF. CDR3 coding DNA: TGTGCCAGCAGTCGGGAGGGAATTTACAATGAGCAGTTCTTC.